This T cell receptor (beta chain) was captured by sequencing in a study of blood T cell repertoires in COVID-19. About the study: Sites in the United States, Italy and Spain provided acute and convalescent COVID-19 samples.

Researchers sorted participants into cohorts using their self-reported clinical history. Germline lookup yields CDR1 LGHNA and CDR2 YNFKEQ. With V trimmed by 2 bases and J by 6 bases, 11 bases remained unmatched. The CDR3 is 17 amino acids. Original methodology: Scientists estimated how many nucleated cells there were by amplifying reference gene primers. Sequencing was performed with immunoSEQ multiplex PCR; in TCRdb, only in-frame clones are kept and a portion is missing. The V and J calls and clone size come from that table; D and trimming were worked out from the DNA. The repertoire holds under 200,000 clones, with about 80% as singletons.

The specimen was PBMCs or T cells enriched from blood (not recorded which). The V and J genes are TRBV4-2 and TRBJ2-1; 9 nucleotides match TRBD2. The source is a woman in her fifties or sixties who had recovered from COVID-19. CDR3 sequence reads: CASSQSLRTSDGNEQFF. DNA of the CDR3: TGTGCCAGCAGCCAAAGTCTCCGGACTAGCGACGGCAATGAGCAGTTCTTC.